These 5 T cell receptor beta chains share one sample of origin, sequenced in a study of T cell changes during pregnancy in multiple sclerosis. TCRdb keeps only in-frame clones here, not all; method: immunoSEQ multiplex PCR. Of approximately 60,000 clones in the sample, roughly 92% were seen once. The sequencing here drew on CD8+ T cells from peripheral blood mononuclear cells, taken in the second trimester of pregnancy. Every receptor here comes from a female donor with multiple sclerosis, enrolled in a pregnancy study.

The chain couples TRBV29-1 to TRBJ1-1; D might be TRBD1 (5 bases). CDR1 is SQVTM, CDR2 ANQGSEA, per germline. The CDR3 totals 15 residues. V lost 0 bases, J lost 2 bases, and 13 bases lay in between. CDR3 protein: CSVEEGVSLNTEAFF. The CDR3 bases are TGCAGCGTTGAAGAAGGGGTCTCGTTAAACACTGAAGCTTTCTTT.

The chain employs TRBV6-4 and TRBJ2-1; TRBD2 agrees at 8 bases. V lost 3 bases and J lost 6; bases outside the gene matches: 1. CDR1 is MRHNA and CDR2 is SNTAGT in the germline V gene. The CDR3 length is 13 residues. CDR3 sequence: CASSEGTSNEQFF. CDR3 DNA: TGTGCCAGCAGTGAGGGGACTAGCAATGAGCAGTTCTTC.

The CDR3 here is CASSYAAGTQYEQYF. CDR3 DNA sequence: TGTGCCAGCAGTTACGCGGCCGGGACACAATACGAGCAGTACTTC. The rearrangement links TRBV6-5 to TRBJ2-7; TRBD1 is a possible D gene (6 bases). This CDR3 spans 15 amino acids. V shed 2 bases and J shed 4 bases, with 15 bases lying between them. Germline CDR1 reads MNHEY; CDR2 reads SVGAGI.

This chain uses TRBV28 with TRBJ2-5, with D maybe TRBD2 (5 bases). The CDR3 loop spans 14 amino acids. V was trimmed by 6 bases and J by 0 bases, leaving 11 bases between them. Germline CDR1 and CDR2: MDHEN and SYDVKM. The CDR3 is CASRKQRYQETQYF. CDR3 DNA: TGTGCCAGCAGAAAACAGCGGTACCAAGAGACCCAGTACTTC.

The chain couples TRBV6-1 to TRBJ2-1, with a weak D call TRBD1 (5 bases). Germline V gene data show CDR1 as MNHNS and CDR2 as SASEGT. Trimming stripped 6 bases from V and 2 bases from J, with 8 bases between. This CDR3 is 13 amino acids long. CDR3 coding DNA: TGTGCCAGCAGGGGGCTTACCTACAATGAGCAGTTCTTC. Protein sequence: CASRGLTYNEQFF.